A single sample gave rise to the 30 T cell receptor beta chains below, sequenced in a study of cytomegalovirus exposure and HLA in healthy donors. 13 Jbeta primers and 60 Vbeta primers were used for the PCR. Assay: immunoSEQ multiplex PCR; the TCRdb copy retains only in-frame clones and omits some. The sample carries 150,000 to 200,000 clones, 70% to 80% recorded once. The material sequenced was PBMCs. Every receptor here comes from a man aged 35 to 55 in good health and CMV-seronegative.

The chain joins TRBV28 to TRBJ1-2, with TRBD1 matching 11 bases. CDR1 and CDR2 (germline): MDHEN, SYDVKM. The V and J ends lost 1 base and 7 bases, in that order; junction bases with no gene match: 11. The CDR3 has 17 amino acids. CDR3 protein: CASSLFPTGQGGSGYTF. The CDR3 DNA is TGTGCCAGCAGTTTATTCCCCACGGGACAGGGGGGTTCTGGCTACACCTTC.

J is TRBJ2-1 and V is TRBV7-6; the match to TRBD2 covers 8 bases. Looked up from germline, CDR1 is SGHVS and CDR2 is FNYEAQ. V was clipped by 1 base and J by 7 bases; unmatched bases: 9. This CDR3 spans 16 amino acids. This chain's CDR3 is CASSLGAGELVNEQFF. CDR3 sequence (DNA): TGTGCCAGCAGCTTAGGAGCGGGAGAGCTAGTAAATGAGCAGTTCTTC. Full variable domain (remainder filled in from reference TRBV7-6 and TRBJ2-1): GAGVSQSPRYKVTKRGQDVALRCDPISGHVSLYWYRQALGQGPEFLTYFNYEAQQDKSGLPNDRFSAERPEGSISTLTIQRTEQRDSAMYRCASSLGAGELVNEQFFGPGTRLTVL.

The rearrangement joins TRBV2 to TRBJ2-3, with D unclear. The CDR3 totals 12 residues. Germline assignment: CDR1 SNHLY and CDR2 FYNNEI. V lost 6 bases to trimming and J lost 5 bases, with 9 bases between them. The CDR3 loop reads CASRASGDTQYF. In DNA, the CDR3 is TGTGCCAGCAGGGCCTCGGGAGATACGCAGTATTTT. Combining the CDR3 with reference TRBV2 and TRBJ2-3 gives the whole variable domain EPEVTQTPSHQVTQMGQEVILRCVPISNHLYFYWYRQILGQKVEFLVSFYNNEISEKSEIFDDQFSVERPDGSNFTLKIRSTKLEDSAMYFCASRASGDTQYFGPGTRLTVL.

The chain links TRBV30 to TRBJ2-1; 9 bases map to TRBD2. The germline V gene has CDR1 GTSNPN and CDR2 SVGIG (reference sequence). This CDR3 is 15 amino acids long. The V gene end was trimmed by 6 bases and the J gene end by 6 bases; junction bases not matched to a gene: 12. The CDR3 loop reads CACIRAGGPGNEQFF. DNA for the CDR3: TGTGCCTGCATTCGGGCGGGAGGGCCGGGCAATGAGCAGTTCTTC.

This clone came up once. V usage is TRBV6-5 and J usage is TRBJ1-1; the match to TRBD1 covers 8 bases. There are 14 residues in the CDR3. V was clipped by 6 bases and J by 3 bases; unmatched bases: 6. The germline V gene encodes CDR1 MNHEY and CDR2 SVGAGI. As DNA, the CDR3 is TGTGCCAGCAGCCGACAGGGGTTAGACACTGAAGCTTTCTTT. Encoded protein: CASSRQGLDTEAFF.

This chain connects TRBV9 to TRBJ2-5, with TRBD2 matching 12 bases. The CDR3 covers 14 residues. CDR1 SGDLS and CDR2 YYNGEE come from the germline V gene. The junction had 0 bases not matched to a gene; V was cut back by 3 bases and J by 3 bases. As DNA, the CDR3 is TGTGCCAGCAGCGCTAGCGGGAGGGAAGAGACCCAGTACTTC. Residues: CASSASGREETQYF. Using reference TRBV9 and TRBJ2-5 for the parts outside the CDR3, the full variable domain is DSGVTQTPKHLITATGQRVTLRCSPRSGDLSVYWYQQSLDQGLQFLIQYYNGEERAKGNILERFSAQQFPDLHSELNLSSLELGDSALYFCASSASGREETQYFGPGTRLLVL.

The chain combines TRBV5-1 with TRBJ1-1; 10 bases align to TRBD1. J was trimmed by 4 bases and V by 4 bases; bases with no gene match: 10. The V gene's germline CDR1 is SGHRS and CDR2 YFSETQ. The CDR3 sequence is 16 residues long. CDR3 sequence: CASSTSGTGVLTEAFF. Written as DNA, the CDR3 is TGCGCCAGCAGCACCTCCGGGACAGGGGTCCTCACTGAAGCTTTCTTT.

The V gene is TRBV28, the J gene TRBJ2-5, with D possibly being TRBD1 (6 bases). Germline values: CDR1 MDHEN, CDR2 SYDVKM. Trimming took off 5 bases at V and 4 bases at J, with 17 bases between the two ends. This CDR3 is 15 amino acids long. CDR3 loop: CASSTTGTPGETQYF. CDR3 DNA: TGTGCCAGCAGTACTACCGGGACACCCGGAGAGACCCAGTACTTC.

The CDR3 reads CASVRGGSTDTQYF. In nucleotides, the CDR3 is TGCGCCAGCGTACGGGGGGGCAGCACAGATACGCAGTATTTT. V and J are TRBV5-1 and TRBJ2-3; 8 positions match TRBD2. Germline loops: CDR1 SGHRS, CDR2 YFSETQ. Trimming at V came to 7 bases and at J to 0 bases, leaving 4 bases not matched to a gene. The CDR3 is 14 residues long.

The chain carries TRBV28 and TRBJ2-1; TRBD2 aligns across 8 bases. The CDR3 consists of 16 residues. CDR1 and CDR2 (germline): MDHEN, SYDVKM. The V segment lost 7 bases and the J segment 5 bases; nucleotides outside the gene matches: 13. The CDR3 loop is CASKGTSNLRDNEQFF. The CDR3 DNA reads TGTGCCAGCAAAGGGACTAGTAATTTACGTGACAATGAGCAGTTCTTC. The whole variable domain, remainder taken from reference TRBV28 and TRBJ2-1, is DVKVTQSSRYLVKRTGEKVFLECVQDMDHENMFWYRQDPGLGLRLIYFSYDVKMKEKGDIPEGYSVSREKKERFSLILESASTNQTSMYLCASKGTSNLRDNEQFFGPGTRLTVL.

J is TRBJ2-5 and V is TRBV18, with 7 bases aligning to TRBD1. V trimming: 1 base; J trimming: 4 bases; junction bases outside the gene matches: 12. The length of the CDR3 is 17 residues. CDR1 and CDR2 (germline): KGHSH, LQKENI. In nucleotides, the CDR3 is TGTGCCAGCTCACCACGTCCCGACAGGGTGGATCGAGAGACCCAGTACTTC. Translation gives CASSPRPDRVDRETQYF.

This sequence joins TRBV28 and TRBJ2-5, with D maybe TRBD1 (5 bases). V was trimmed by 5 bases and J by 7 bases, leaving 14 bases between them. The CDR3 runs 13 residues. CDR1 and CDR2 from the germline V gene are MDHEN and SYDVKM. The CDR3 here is CASSLDKTGTQYF. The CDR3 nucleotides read TGTGCCAGCAGTCTGGACAAGACGGGGACCCAGTACTTC.

The CDR3 is CATSTLDREEQPQHF. The CDR3 DNA follows: TGTGCCACCAGCACCCTGGACAGGGAGGAACAGCCCCAGCATTTT. The J gene is TRBJ1-5, the V gene TRBV15, with 8 nucleotides matching TRBD1. Germline lookup yields CDR1 LNHNV and CDR2 YYDKDF (reference sequence). This CDR3 is 15 amino acids long. Trimming took 4 bases from V and 7 from J; bases not matched to a gene: 9. Filled out from reference TRBV15 and TRBJ1-5, the complete variable domain reads DAMVIQNPRYQVTQFGKPVTLSCSQTLNHNVMYWYQQKSSQAPKLLFHYYDKDFNNEADTPDNFQSRRPNTSFCFLDIRSPGLGDTAMYLCATSTLDREEQPQHFGDGTRLSIL.

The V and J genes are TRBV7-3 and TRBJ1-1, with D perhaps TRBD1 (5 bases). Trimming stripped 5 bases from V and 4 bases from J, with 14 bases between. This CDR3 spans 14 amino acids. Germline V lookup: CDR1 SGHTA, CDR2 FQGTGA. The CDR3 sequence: CASSPQAGGTEAFF. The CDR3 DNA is TGTGCCAGCAGCCCCCAGGCCGGGGGCACTGAAGCTTTCTTT. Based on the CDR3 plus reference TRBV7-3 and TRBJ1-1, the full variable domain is GAGVSQTPSNKVTEKGKYVELRCDPISGHTALYWYRQSLGQGPEFLIYFQGTGAADDSGLPNDRFFAVRPEGSVSTLKIQRTERGDSAVYLCASSPQAGGTEAFFGQGTRLTVV.

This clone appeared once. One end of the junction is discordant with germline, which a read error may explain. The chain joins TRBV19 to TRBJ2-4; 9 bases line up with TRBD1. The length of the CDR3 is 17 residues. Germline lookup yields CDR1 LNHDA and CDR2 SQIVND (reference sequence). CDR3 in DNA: TGTGCCAGTAAGAAACAGGGGGCAGGTGGAGCCAAAAACAGTCAGTACTTC. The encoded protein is CASKKQGAGGAKNSQYF.

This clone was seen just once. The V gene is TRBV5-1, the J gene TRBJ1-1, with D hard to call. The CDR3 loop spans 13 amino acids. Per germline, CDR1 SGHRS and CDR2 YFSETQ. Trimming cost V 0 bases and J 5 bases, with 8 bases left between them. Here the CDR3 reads CASSLVGVTEAFF. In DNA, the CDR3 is TGCGCCAGCAGCTTGGTCGGGGTTACTGAAGCTTTCTTT.

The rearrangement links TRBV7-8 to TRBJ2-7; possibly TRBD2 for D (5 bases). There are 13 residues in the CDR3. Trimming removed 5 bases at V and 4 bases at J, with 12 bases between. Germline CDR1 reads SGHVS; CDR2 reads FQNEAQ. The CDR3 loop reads CASSLSSRYEQYF. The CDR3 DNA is TGTGCCAGCAGCCTCTCTAGCAGATACGAGCAGTACTTC.

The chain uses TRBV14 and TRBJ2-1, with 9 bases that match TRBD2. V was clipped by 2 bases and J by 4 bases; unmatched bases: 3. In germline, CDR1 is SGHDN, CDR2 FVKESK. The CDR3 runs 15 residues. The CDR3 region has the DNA TGTGCCAGCAGCCAATGGCTAGCGGGGTACAATGAGCAGTTCTTC. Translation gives CASSQWLAGYNEQFF.

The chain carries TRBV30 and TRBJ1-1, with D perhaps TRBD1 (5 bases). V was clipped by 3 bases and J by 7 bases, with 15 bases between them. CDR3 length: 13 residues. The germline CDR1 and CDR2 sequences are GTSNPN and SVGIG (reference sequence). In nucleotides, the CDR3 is TGTGCCTGGAGCGTAAAGGGGATAGGTGAAGCTTTCTTT. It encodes CAWSVKGIGEAFF.

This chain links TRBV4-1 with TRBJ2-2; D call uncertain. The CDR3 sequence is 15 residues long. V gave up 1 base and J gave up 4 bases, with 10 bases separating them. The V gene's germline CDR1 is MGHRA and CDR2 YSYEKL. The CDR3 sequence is CASSQGTERTGELFF. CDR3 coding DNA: TGCGCCAGCAGCCAAGGAACGGAGCGCACCGGGGAGCTGTTTTTT.

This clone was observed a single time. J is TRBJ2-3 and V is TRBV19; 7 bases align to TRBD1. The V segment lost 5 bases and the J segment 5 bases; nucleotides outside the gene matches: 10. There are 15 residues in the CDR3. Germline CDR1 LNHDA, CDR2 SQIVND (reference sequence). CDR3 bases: TGTGCCAGTAGTTCAAGACAGGGTGGTAGAGATACGCAGTATTTT. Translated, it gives CASSSRQGGRDTQYF.

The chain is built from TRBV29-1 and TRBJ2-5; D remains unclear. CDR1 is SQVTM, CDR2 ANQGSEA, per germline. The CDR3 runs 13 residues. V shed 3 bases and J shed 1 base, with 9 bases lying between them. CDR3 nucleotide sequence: TGCAGCGTTGAGTGGCAACCCCAAGAGACCCAGTACTTC. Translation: CSVEWQPQETQYF. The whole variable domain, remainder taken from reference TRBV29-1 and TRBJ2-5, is SAVISQKPSRDICQRGTSLTIQCQVDSQVTMMFWYRQQPGQSLTLIATANQGSEATYESGFVIDKFPISRPNLTFSTLTVSNMSPEDSSIYLCSVEWQPQETQYFGPGTRLLVL.

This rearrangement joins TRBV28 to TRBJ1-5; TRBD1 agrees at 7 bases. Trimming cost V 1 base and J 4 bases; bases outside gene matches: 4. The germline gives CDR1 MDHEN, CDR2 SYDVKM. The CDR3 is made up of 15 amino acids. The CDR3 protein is CASSLFPGGNQPQHF. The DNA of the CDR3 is TGTGCCAGCAGTTTATTTCCAGGGGGAAATCAGCCCCAGCATTTT.

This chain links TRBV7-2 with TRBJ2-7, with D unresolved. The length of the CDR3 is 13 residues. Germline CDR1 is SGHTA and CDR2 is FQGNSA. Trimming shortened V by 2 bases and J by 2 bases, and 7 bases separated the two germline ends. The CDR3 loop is CASSLLKPYEQYF. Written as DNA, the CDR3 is TGTGCCAGCAGCTTACTGAAGCCCTACGAGCAGTACTTC.

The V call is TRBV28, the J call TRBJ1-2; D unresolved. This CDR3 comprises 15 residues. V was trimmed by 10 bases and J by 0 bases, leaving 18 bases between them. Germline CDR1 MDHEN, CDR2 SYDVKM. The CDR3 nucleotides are TGTGCCATTACAGAGGGCCTACCTCCTAACTATGGCTACACCTTC. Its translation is CAITEGLPPNYGYTF.

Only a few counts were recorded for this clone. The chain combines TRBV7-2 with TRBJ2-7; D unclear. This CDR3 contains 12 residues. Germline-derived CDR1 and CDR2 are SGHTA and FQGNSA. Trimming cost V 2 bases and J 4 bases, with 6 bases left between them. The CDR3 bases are TGTGCCAGCAGCTTAAGCCGATACGAGCAGTACTTC. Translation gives CASSLSRYEQYF.

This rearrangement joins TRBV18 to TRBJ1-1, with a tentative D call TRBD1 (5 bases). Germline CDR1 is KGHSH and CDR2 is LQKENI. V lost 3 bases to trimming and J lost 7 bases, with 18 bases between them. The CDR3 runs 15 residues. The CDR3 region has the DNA TGTGCCAGCTCACCCCTTGGAGGGGAGGGTGGTGAAGCTTTCTTT. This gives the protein CASSPLGGEGGEAFF.

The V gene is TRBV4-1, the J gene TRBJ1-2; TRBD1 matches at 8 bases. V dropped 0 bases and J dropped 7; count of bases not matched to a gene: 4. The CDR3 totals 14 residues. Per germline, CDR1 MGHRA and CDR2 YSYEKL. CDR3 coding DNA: TGCGCCAGCAGCCAAGAGACAGGGGTGCTTGGCTACACCTTC. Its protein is CASSQETGVLGYTF.

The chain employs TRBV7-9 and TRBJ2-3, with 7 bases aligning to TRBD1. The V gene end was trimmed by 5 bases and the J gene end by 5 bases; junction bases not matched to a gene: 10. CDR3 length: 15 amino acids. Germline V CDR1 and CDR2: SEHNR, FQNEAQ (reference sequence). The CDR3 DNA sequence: TGTGCCAGCAGCAGCCCGACAGGGCAGGGAGATACGCAGTATTTT. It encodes CASSSPTGQGDTQYF.

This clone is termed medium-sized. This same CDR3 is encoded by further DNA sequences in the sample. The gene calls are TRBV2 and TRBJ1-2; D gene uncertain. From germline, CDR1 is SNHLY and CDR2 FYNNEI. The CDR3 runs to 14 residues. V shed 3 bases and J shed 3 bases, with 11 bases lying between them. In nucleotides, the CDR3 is TGTGCCAGCAGTGAGGATACAGATTACTATGGCTACACCTTC. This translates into CASSEDTDYYGYTF.